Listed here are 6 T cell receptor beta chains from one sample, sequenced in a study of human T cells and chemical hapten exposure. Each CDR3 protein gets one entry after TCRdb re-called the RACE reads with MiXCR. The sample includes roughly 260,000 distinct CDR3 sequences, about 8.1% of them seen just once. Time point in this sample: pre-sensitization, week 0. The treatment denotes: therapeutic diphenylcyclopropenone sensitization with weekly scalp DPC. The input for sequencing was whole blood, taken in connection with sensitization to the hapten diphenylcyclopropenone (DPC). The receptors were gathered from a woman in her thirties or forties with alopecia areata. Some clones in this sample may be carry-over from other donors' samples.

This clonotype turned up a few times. The CDR3 is CASSRTGPSTDTQYF. The CDR3 DNA is TGTGCCAGCAGCCGCACAGGACCTAGCACAGATACGCAGTATTTT. The chain joins TRBV11-2 to TRBJ2-3; D possibly corresponds to TRBD1 (5 bases). The V gene's germline CDR1 is SGHAT and CDR2 FQNNGV. V lost 5 bases and J 0 bases, leaving 12 bases between the germline ends. CDR3 size: 15 residues.

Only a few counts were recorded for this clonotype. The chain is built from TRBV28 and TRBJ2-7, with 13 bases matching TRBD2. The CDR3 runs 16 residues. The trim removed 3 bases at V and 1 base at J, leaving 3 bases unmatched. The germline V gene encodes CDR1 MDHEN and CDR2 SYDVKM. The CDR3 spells CASSLRTSGRSYEQYF. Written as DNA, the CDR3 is TGTGCCAGCAGTTTGCGGACTAGCGGGAGATCCTACGAGCAGTACTTC.

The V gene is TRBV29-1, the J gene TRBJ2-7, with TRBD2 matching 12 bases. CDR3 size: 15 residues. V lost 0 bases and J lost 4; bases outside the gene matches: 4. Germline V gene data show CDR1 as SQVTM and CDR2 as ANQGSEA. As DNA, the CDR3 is TGCAGCGTTGAAGAACACGGACTAGCGGGATACGAGCAGTACTTC. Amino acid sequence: CSVEEHGLAGYEQYF.

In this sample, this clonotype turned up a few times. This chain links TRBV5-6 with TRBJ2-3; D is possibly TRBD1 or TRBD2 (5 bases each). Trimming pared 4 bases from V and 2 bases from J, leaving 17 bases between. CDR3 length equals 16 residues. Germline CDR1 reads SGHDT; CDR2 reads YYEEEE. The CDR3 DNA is TGTGCCAGCAGCCTGGGACCAACCCCCTCCACAGATACGCAGTATTTT. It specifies CASSLGPTPSTDTQYF.

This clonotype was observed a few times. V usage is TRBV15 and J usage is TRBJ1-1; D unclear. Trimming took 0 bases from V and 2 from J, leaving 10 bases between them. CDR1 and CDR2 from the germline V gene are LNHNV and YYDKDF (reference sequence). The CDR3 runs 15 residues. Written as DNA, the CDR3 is TGTGCCACCAGCAGAGATAGCGGAGGAAACACTGAAGCTTTCTTT. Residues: CATSRDSGGNTEAFF.

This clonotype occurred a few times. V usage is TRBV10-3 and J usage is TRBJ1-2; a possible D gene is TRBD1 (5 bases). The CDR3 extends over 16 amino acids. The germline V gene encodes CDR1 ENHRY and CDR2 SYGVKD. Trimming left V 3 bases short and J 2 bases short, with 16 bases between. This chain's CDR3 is CAISDQSRGQNYGYTF. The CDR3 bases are TGTGCCATCAGTGACCAATCTCGGGGCCAAAACTATGGCTACACCTTC.